This T cell receptor (beta chain) is from a study of blood T cell repertoires in COVID-19. Looking at the study overall: Samples taken during acute and convalescent COVID-19 were collected in the United States, Italy and Spain. Nucleic acid was either cDNA or gDNA, and it came from T cells, B-cell-depleted T cells, or PBMCs.

After removal of 4 bases from V and 3 bases from J, the junction contained 1 base not matched to a gene. The CDR3 length is 14 residues. Germline-derived CDR1 and CDR2 are MNHEY and SMNVEV (reference sequence). Data came from immunoSEQ multiplex PCR; TCRdb stores just in-frame clones and leaves some out. The sample yields about 83,000 clones, about 86% seen once. The sequence derives from a woman older than 75 in a cohort sampled during active or convalescent COVID-19. The V call is TRBV27, the J call TRBJ2-3; 10 nucleotides line up with TRBD1. Input material: peripheral blood. CDR3 residues: CASSWGQGTDTQYF. DNA of the CDR3: TGTGCCAGCAGTTGGGGACAGGGGACAGATACGCAGTATTTT.